Reported below is one T cell receptor beta chain. This specimen comes from a study of blood T cell repertoires in COVID-19. The data were produced by immunoSEQ multiplex PCR, yet TCRdb's version contains in-frame clones alone and is incomplete. Here the sample spans fewer than 250,000 clones, 80% to 90% being singletons. Germline values: CDR1 DFQATT, CDR2 SNEGSKA (reference sequence). The ends were cut back, 6 bases at V and 8 bases at J, with 13 bases in the middle. The CDR3 sequence is 11 residues long. The sample taken for sequencing was peripheral blood. J is TRBJ1-1 and V is TRBV20-1; D not certain. This sequence originates from a man between 50 and 59 years old with COVID-19, enrolled during active disease. The CDR3 DNA reads TGCAGTGCGGTCCCGAGGGAAGAAGCTTTCTTT. It encodes CSAVPREEAFF.